The text below deals with one TCR beta chain. Its matching antigen is unknown. The sample belongs to a study of shared clonotypes between healthy human individuals. The CDR3 loop spans 15 amino acids. V lost 1 base and J 0 bases, leaving 13 bases between the germline ends. Germline CDR1 reads GTSNPN; CDR2 reads SVGIG (reference sequence). Profiled with immunoSEQ multiplex PCR; TCRdb holds only in-frame clones, not every one. Counted here are some 2,400,000 clones, approximately 94% occurring once; the ten biggest clones make up roughly 0.13%. Free of recent acute infections or vaccinations, the donors were healthy HIV-negative adults. Naive CD45RA+ and memory CD45RA-negative subsets were split from CD4+ cells. Overall study results and limits: Naive subsets tended to show greater estimated richness than memory subsets. Relative to clonotypes present in all four donors, those not shared had lower generation probabilities.

This chain joins TRBV30 and TRBJ2-7; D not resolved. Sequencing was done on a sample of naive CD4+ T cells sorted from blood. Subset specified: CD45RA+ positively selected. The TCR was taken from a man aged 18 to 30 in good health. The CDR3 DNA reads as TGTGCCTGGAGTGAGATCCCTAAGAGCTCCTACGAGCAGTACTTC. The encoded protein is CAWSEIPKSSYEQYF.